This TCR beta chain was found in a study of T cell responses to AZD1222 COVID-19 vaccine. Study findings and constraints: The study found vaccine-associated CD4 TCRs spanning spike, dominant at 160-218 and 743-854. Most donors were white British, females outnumbered males, and clonal diversity was possibly underestimated. Spike-specific TCRs gained breadth and depth after people received two AZD1222 doses.

In the case of this clone: Antigen unknown.

V lost 6 bases and J lost 6, with 12 bases in between. The CDR3 is 13 residues long. Germline V gives CDR1 SNHLY, CDR2 FYNNEI. TCRdb's copy holds only in-frame clones and misses some; the assay was immunoSEQ multiplex PCR. This table holds more than 95,000 clones, 90% found once. The TCR sequence derives from an adult in good health. Sequencing used peripheral blood, obtained on day 0 of AZD1222 vaccination. The chain links TRBV2 to TRBJ1-5; D may be TRBD1 (6 bases). The CDR3 spells CASRAGDSQPQHF. CDR3 coding DNA: TGTGCCAGCAGGGCAGGGGACTCTCAGCCCCAGCATTTT.